This record concerns one T cell receptor beta chain sequence. Its specificity is unknown. PCR primers comprised 60 Vbeta and 13 Jbeta primers. Profiling relied on immunoSEQ multiplex PCR, and the TCRdb table lists in-frame clones only, not all of them. This table has 120,000 or so clones, over 70% appearing once. This CDR3 contains 14 residues. Germline V gene data show CDR1 as MNHEY and CDR2 as SVGAGI. V was cut by 7 bases and J by 4 bases, with 13 bases left in between. These data originate in a study of cytomegalovirus exposure and HLA in healthy donors. The overall study: Around 77% of some 390 genotyped donors fell in the Caucasian-associated ancestry cluster. Points from the study as a whole: Segments of the TCR beta V type were, in most cases, productive about 90% or about 30% of the time in an earlier analysis. Some V segments could not be told apart, so they were left out, TRBV6-2 and TRBV6-3 among them.

The rearrangement uses TRBV6-5 and TRBJ1-4; TRBD1 might be the D (5 bases). The sequence came from a man aged 35 to 55 in good health and CMV-seropositive. Material for sequencing was PBMCs. The CDR3 DNA sequence: TGTGCCAGCAAGAGCGGGGCCGGTAATGAAAAACTGTTTTTT. Its protein product is CASKSGAGNEKLFF.